The sample holds a few counts of the clone carrying this T cell receptor beta chain. The antigen is unknown. These data belong to a study of beta chain features in type 1 diabetes. Regarding the study as a whole: Patients with Type 1 diabetes showed moderately but significantly shorter TCRB CDR3s in all four CD4+ subsets. TCRB rearrangement may or may not be influenced by HLA type; here this remained unresolved. Cells with high TCR expression could be over-represented by cDNA sequencing. Short templates might get an advantage during PCR, and this would be equal in patients and controls.

V lost 7 bases and J lost 5; bases outside the gene matches: 12. The CDR3 has 14 amino acids. Germline V gene lookup returns CDR1 SQVTM and CDR2 ANQGSEA. The sequenced template was cDNA made from the entire isolated RNA. TCRdb keeps only in-frame clones here, not all; method: immunoSEQ multiplex PCR. The table lists more than 250,000 clones, around 21% of them singletons, with 0.025% to 0.035% in the top ten. CD45RO/CCR7/CD25/CD127/CD95/CD27 separated CD4+ naive, central memory, regulatory and stem cell-like memory cells by sorting. Sequenced material: naive CD4+ T cells from blood. This TCR was recovered from a woman in her forties with type 1 diabetes. The rearrangement joins TRBV29-1 to TRBJ2-3, with 7 bases matching TRBD1. This CDR3 is CSAIGQVPGDTQYF. The DNA of the CDR3 is TGCAGCGCCATAGGACAGGTGCCGGGAGATACGCAGTATTTT.